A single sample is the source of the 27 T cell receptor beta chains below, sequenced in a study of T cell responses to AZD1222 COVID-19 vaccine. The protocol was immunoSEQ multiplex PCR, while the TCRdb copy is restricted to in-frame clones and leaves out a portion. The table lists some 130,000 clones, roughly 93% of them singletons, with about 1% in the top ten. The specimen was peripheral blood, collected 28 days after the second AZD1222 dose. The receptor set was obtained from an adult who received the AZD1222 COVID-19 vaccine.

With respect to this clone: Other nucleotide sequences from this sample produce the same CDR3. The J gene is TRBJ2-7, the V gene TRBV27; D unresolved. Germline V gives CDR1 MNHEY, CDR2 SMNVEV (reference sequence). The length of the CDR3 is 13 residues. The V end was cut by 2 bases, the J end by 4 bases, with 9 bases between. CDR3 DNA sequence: TGTGCCAGCAGTTTACGACACTATTACGAGCAGTACTTC. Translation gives CASSLRHYYEQYF.

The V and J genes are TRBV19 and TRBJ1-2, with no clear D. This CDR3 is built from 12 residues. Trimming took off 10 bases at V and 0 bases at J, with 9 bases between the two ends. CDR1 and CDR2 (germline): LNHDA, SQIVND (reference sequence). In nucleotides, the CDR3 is TGTGCCACTCCGGGCCCTAACTATGGCTACACCTTC. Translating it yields CATPGPNYGYTF.

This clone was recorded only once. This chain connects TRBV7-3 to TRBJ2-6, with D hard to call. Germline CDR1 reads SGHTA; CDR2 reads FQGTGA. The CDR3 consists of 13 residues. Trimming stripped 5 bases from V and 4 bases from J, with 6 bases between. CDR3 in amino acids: CASSLGGANVLTF. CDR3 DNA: TGTGCCAGCAGCCTCGGGGGGGCCAACGTCCTGACTTTC. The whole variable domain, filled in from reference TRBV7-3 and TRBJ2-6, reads GAGVSQTPSNKVTEKGKYVELRCDPISGHTALYWYRQSLGQGPEFLIYFQGTGAADDSGLPNDRFFAVRPEGSVSTLKIQRTERGDSAVYLCASSLGGANVLTFGAGSRLTVL.

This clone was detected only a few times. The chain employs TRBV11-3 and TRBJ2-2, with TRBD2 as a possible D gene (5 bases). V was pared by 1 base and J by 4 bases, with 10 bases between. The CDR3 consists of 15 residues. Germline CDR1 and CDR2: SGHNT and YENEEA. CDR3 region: CASSLVSSPTGELFF. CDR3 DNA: TGTGCCAGCAGCTTAGTCTCTAGCCCCACCGGGGAGCTGTTTTTT.

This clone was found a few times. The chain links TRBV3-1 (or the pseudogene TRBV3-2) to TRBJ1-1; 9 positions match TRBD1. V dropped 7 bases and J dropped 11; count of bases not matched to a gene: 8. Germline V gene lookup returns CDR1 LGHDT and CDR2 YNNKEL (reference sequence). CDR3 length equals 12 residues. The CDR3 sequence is CASNQGTGFAFF. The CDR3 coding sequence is TGTGCCAGCAATCAGGGGACAGGGTTCGCTTTCTTT.

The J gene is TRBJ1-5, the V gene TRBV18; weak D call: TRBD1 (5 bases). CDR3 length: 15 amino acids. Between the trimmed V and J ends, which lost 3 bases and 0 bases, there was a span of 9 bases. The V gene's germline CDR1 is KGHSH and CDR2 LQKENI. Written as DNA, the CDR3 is TGTGCCAGCTCACCCCAACAGGTTAGCAATCAGCCCCAGCATTTT. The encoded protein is CASSPQQVSNQPQHF.

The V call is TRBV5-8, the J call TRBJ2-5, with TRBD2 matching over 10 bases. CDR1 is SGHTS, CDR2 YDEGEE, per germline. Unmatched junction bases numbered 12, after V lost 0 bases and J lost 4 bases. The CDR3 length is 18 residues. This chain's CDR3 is CASSLARLAGSRGETQYF. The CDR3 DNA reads TGTGCCAGCAGCTTGGCCCGACTAGCGGGCTCGAGGGGAGAGACCCAGTACTTC.

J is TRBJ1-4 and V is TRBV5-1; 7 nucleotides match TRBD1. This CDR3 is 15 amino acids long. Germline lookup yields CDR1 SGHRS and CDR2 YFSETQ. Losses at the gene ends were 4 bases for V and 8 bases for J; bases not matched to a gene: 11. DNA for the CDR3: TGCGCCAGCAGCGGGAACAGGGGAAGGGGGGAAAAACTGTTTTTT. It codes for CASSGNRGRGEKLFF.

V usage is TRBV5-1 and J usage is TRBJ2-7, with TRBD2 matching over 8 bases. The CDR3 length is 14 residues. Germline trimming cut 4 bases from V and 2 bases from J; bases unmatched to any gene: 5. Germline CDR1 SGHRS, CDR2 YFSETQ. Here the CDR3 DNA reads TGCGCCAGCAGCAAGACGGGGGGGACCTACGAGCAGTACTTC. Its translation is CASSKTGGTYEQYF.

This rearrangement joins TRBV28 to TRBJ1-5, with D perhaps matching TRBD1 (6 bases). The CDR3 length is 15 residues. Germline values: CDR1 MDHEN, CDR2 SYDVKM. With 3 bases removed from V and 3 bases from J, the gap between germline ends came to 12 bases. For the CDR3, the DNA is TGTGCCAGCAGTTTCGTCAGGGGCCTCAATCAGCCCCAGCATTTT. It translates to CASSFVRGLNQPQHF.

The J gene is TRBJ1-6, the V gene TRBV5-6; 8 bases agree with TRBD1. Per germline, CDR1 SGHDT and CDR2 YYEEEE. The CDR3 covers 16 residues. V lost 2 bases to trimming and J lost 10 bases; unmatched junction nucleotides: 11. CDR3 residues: CASSFGQGNVGSPLHF. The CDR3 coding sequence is TGTGCCAGCAGCTTTGGACAGGGAAATGTGGGGTCACCCCTCCACTTT. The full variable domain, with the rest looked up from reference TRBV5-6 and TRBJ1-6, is DAGVTQSPTHLIKTRGQQVTLRCSPKSGHDTVSWYQQALGQGPQFIFQYYEEEERQRGNFPDRFSGHQFPNYSSELNVNALLLGDSALYLCASSFGQGNVGSPLHFGNGTRLTVT.

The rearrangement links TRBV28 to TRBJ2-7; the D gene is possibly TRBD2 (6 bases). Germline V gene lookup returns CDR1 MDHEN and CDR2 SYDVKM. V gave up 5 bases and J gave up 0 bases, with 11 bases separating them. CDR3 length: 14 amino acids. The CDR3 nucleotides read TGTGCCAGCAGTCTAGGCGGGGCCTCCTACGAGCAGTACTTC. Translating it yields CASSLGGASYEQYF.

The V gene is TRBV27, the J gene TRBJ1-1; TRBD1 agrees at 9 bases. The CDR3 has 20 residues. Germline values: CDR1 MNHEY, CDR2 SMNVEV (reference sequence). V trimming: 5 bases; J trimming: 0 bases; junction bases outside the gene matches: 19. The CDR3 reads CASSARRDREFPFMNTEAFF. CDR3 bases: TGTGCCAGCAGTGCCCGCCGGGACAGGGAGTTCCCGTTTATGAACACTGAAGCTTTCTTT.

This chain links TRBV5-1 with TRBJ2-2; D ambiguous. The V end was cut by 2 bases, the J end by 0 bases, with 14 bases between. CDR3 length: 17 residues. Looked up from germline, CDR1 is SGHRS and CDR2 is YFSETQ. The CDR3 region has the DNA TGCGCCAGCAGCTTCCGGCTCCAGCTTACGAACACCGGGGAGCTGTTTTTT. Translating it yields CASSFRLQLTNTGELFF.

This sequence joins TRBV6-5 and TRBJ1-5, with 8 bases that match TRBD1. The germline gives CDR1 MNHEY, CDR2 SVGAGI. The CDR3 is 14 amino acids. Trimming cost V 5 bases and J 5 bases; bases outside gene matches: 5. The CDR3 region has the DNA TGTGCCAGCAGTAAACAGGGGGGGCATCAGCCCCAGCATTTT. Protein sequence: CASSKQGGHQPQHF.

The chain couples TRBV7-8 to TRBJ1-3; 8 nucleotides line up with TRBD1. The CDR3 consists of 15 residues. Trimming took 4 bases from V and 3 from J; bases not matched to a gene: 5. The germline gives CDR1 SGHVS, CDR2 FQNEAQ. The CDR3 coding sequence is TGTGCCAGCAGCTCTCAGGGGGCCGGTGGAAACACCATATATTTT. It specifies CASSSQGAGGNTIYF. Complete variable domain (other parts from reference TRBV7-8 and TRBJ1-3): GAGVSQSPRYKVAKRGQDVALRCDPISGHVSLFWYQQALGQGPEFLTYFQNEAQLDKSGLPSDRFFAERPEGSVSTLKIQRTQQEDSAVYLCASSSQGAGGNTIYFGEGSWLTVV.

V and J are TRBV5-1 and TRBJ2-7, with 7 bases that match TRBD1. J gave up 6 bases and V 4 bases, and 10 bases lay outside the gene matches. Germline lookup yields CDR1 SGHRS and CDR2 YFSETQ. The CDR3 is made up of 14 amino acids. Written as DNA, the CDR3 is TGCGCCAGCAGCCGTGACAGGGAAGTTGGCGAGCAGTACTTC. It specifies CASSRDREVGEQYF.

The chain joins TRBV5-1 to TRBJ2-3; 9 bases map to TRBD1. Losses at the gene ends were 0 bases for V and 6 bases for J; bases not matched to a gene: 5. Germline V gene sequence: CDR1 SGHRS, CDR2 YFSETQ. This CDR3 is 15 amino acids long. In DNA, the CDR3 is TGCGCCAGCAGCTTGGGGGACAGGGTTACCGATACGCAGTATTTT. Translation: CASSLGDRVTDTQYF.

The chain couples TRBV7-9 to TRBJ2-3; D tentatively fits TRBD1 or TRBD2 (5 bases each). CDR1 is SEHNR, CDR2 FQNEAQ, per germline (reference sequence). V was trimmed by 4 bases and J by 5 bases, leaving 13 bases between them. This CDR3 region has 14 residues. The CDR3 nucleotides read TGTGCCAGCAGCTCGCGTGTGGGGGTAGATACGCAGTATTTT. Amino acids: CASSSRVGVDTQYF.

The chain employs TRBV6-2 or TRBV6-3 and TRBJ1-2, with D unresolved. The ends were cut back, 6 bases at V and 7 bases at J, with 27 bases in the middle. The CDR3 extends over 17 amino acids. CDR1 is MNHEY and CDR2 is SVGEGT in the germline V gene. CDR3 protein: CASSALQGSSSRFGYTF. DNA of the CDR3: TGTGCCAGCAGCGCCCTTCAAGGCAGTAGTTCTCGTTTTGGCTACACCTTC.

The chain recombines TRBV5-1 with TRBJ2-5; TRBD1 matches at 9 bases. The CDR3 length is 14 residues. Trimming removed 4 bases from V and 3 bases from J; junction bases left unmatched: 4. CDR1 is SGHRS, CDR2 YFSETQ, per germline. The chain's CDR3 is CASSRTGGEETQYF. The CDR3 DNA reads TGCGCCAGCAGCAGAACAGGGGGCGAAGAGACCCAGTACTTC.

The CDR3 DNA follows: TGTGCCAGCAGTCACAGGGACTATGGCTACACCTTC. Its translation: CASSHRDYGYTF. The chain has TRBV5-8 and TRBJ1-2; D possibly corresponds to TRBD1 (6 bases). This CDR3 is 12 amino acids long. Per the germline V gene, CDR1 is SGHTS and CDR2 is YDEGEE. Trimming took off 5 bases at V and 3 bases at J, with 8 bases between the two ends.

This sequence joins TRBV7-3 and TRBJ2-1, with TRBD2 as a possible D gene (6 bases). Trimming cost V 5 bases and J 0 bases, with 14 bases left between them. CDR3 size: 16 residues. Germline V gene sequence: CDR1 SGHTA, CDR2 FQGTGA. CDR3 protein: CASSRQTSFSYNEQFF. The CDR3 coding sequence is TGTGCCAGCAGCCGACAAACTAGCTTCTCCTACAATGAGCAGTTCTTC. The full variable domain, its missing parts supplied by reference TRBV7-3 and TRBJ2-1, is GAGVSQTPSNKVTEKGKYVELRCDPISGHTALYWYRQSLGQGPEFLIYFQGTGAADDSGLPNDRFFAVRPEGSVSTLKIQRTERGDSAVYLCASSRQTSFSYNEQFFGPGTRLTVL.

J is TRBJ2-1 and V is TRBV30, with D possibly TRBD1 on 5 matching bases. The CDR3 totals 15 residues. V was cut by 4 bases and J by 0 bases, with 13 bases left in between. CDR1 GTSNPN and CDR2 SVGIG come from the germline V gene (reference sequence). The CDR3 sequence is CAWTTGQSSYNEQFF. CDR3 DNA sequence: TGTGCCTGGACAACAGGCCAGAGCTCCTACAATGAGCAGTTCTTC.

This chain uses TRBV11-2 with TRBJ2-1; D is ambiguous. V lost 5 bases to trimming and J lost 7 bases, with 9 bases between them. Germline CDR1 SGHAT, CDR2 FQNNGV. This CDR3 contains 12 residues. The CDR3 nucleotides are TGTGCCAGCAGCGTTATCTTGAATGAGCAGTTCTTC. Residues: CASSVILNEQFF.

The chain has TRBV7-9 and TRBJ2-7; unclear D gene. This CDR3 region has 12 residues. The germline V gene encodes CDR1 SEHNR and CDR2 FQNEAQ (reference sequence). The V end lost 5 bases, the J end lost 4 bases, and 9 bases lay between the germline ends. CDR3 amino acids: CASSDTSYEQYF. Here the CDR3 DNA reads TGTGCCAGCAGCGACACAAGTTACGAGCAGTACTTC.

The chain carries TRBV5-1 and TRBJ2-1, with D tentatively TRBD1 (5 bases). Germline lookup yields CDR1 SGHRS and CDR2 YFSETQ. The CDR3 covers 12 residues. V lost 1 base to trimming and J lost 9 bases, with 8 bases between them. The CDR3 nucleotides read TGCGCCAGCAGCTTGCTAGGGGTTGAGCAGTTCTTC. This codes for CASSLLGVEQFF.